This T cell receptor (beta chain) was captured in a study of T-cell memory formation after mild COVID-19. The V end was cut by 6 bases, the J end by 1 base, with 7 bases between. This CDR3 comprises 12 residues. The germline gives CDR1 SQVTM, CDR2 ANQGSEA. This clonotype occurred many times. TCRdb ran MiXCR on the 5' RACE reads and lists one entry per CDR3 protein. Of about 110,000 distinct CDR3 sequences listed, about a sixth are singletons. The rearrangement links TRBV29-1 to TRBJ2-1; D uncertain. The sequencing input was PBMCs or a T cell subset sorted from them (not recorded which). This clonotype was sampled from a man between 18 and 35 years old who had mild COVID-19 (a few samples of this study predate the infection). Cell type and time point are not known. The CDR3 protein is CSVAWSYNEQFF. The CDR3 DNA reads TGCAGCGTGGCCTGGTCCTACAATGAGCAGTTCTTC.